This T cell receptor (beta chain) stems from a study of CD8+ T cells in alopecia areata. Germline V gene sequence: CDR1 MGHRA, CDR2 YSYEKL. Trimming at V came to 4 bases and at J to 1 base, leaving 8 bases not matched to a gene. The CDR3 covers 16 residues. It was cDNA, reverse transcribed from extracted RNA, that served as the sequencing template. The data were produced by immunoSEQ multiplex PCR, yet TCRdb's version contains in-frame clones alone and is incomplete. Of more than 90,000 clones listed, approximately 63% are singletons. Treatment described: oral pan-JAK inhibitor, 5-10 mg twice daily. The origin of this receptor is a human donor with alopecia areata. The sample here was CD8+ T cells sorted from blood, taken between weeks 55 and 65, from a patient treated with tofacitinib. The chain carries TRBV4-1 and TRBJ2-3; 7 bases are shared with TRBD1. The CDR3 here is CASSPRIGGGTDTQYF. The CDR3 nucleotides read TGCGCCAGCAGCCCCCGGATAGGGGGCGGCACAGATACGCAGTATTTT.